This record concerns one T cell receptor (beta chain) sequence. Germline-derived CDR1 and CDR2 are LNHDA and SQIVND (reference sequence). V was pared by 10 bases and J by 0 bases, with 15 bases between. The CDR3 contains 14 residues. This entry comes from a study of blood T cell repertoires in COVID-19. Study as a whole: There were acute and convalescent COVID-19 samples, and they came from the United States, Italy and Spain.

Assay used: immunoSEQ multiplex PCR; TCRdb lists only in-frame clones, some missing. The sample includes about 200,000 clones, 84% of them seen just once. Material for sequencing was peripheral blood. The chain uses TRBV19 and TRBJ1-1; no clear D. This clonotype originated in a woman in her 70s with active or convalescent COVID-19. The DNA of the CDR3 is TGTGCCACCAGTGCGGGGATCTTGAACACTGAAGCTTTCTTT. Residues: CATSAGILNTEAFF.